This T cell receptor beta chain was obtained from a study of OX40 agonist ivuxolimab in advanced cancers. As for the study more broadly: Ivuxolimab, which targeted the costimulatory receptor OX40 (CD134), was an agonistic, fully human IgG2 monoclonal antibody. The dose-escalation cohort was 82.7% male with a mean age of about 58 years, ranging from roughly 20 to 80. The purpose of peripheral TCRbeta sequencing was to test whether ivuxolimab changed TCR sequence diversity and led to clonal T-cell expansion. The paper describes the monotherapy dose-escalation part (N of about 50 patients) of the phase I trial of ivuxolimab. Prior anti-PD-1, anti-PD-L1 or anti-CTLA-4 therapy was permitted, and 30% to 45% of dose-escalation patients had received checkpoint inhibitors. Of the roughly 51 patients in dose escalation, around 19 had hepatocellular carcinoma, some 15 had melanoma, 9 had renal cell carcinoma and 9 had head and neck cancer. Intravenous ivuxolimab was administered to patients every 2 weeks at six dose levels: 0.01, 0.1, 0.3, 1.5, 3 and 10 mg/kg. Three dose-escalation patients achieved partial responses, one with hepatocellular carcinoma and two with cutaneous melanoma.

Based on the germline V gene, the CDR1 and CDR2 sequences are LGHNT and FRNRAP. V drops 3 bases and J drops 6 bases, leaving 12 bases in between. There are 14 amino acids in the CDR3, from cysteine to phenylalanine inclusive. The DNA shown is the 42-base CDR3, in frame from base 1. Genomic DNA was isolated from the sorted cells so that the TCRbeta CDR3 region could be sequenced. TCRbeta CDR3 regions were sequenced using the immunoSEQ Assay. TCRdb took this table from immuneACCESS and kept in-frame rearrangements with V and J called. Such tables lack part of the clones; where checked against another copy, unresolved V genes explain under half of the gap, and the rest is unexplained. The table for this sample lists 85,000 to 120,000 clones; 90% of them were counted only once. The biggest ten clones account for around 0.5% of the sample. Overall study results and their limits: After ivuxolimab, CD8+ T cells had more expanded clones than CD4+ T cells on average. Low levels of normalized T-cell clonal expansion were also shown by some nonresponding patients. The antigen specificity of the clonally expanded peripheral T cells was not determined. Partial responders in the 0.1-3.0 mg/kg groups had among the lowest normalized peripheral clonal expansion, especially among CD8+ T cells. Clonal expansion of both CD4+ and CD8+ blood T cells was observed from baseline to week 6 at doses 0.1 to 3.0 mg/kg.

The trial excluded patients who had a history of autoimmune disease or who were on systemic immunosuppression. Peripheral blood for TCR sequencing was collected from all dose cohorts at baseline, on cycle 4 day 1, and on cycle 7 day 1. Samples were obtained from an open-label, multicenter, first-in-human phase I dose-escalation trial of ivuxolimab. Adults with locally advanced or metastatic melanoma, renal cell carcinoma, hepatocellular carcinoma or head and neck squamous cell carcinoma were enrolled in the trial. Before TCR sequencing, CD4+ T cells and CD8+ T cells were sorted from peripheral blood as separate populations. On this clone: Its target antigen remains unknown. No much larger clonotype is one base removed from it; base qualities were not supplied.

The TCR comes from an adult with an advanced solid tumor such as melanoma, head and neck, liver or kidney cancer. The sequenced sample was CD4+ or CD8+ T cells sorted from blood, obtained in a trial of the OX40 agonist ivuxolimab. The rearrangement combines TRBV12-5 with TRBJ2-1; TRBD1 is a weak D gene call, 5 bases matching. CDR3 loop: CASGFGQGSNEQFF. The DNA sequence is TGTGCTAGTGGTTTCGGGCAGGGAAGCAATGAGCAGTTCTTC. This CDR3, with the reference TRBV12-5 and TRBJ2-1 proteins standing in past its ends, gives the full variable domain DARVTQTPRHKVTEMGQEVTMRCQPILGHNTVFWYRQTMMQGLELLAYFRNRAPLDDSGMPKDRFSAEMPDATLATLKIQPSEPRDSAVYFCASGFGQGSNEQFFGPGTRLTVL.